The clone carrying this T cell receptor beta chain was found a few times. Its antigen is unidentified. The TCR beta CDR3 regions underwent amplification using RNA transcripts as the source. The HTBI set primed first-round TCR CDR3 RT-PCR. TCRdb re-derived calls from the multiplex PCR reads in MiXCR, one entry per CDR3 protein. In the table there are 300,000 to 450,000 distinct CDR3 sequences, approximately 13% of which are singletons. With 5 bases clipped from V and 1 base from J, the junction kept 14 bases outside the gene matches. The germline gives CDR1 SGDLS, CDR2 YYNGEE. The CDR3 runs 18 residues. The record originates from a study of T cells in Graves' hyperthyroidism and ophthalmopathy. On the study more broadly: Any treatment followed the collection of peripheral blood at initial diagnosis.

Regarding the study as a whole: It was a median around seven months before onset that the model predicted ophthalmopathy. In the blood, most expanded thyroid clonotypes above 0.001 appeared as well. Stable hyperthyroidism and ophthalmopathy were separated using 13 V-J signatures.

The chain uses TRBV9 and TRBJ2-1; 8 nucleotides match TRBD2. The sample was blood. This sequence was found in a woman aged 18-29 years with Graves' hyperthyroidism. The CDR3 bases are TGTGCCAGCAGTGCTCCCATAGGACGGGGGGGATCCTACAATGAGCAGTTCTTC. As protein: CASSAPIGRGGSYNEQFF.